This T cell receptor beta chain was sequenced for a study of human T cells and chemical hapten exposure. At the level of the study: There were per-sample TCR yield variations, arising mainly from small pooled library volume differences. Study-wide results and limits: With DPC sensitization, TCRs exceeding 1 in 1000 frequency showed no change.

Individual cDNA molecules had unique molecular identifiers attached to them by the library. The authors' processing: Samples contained a median of roughly 100,000 TCRs, with a range of roughly 23,224 to 700,000. In TCRdb, the RACE reads were re-called with MiXCR into one record per CDR3 protein. The V and J calls and clone size are TCRdb's, not the authors'. The profile shows 75,000 to 80,000 distinct CDR3 sequences, around 9.4% of them singletons. This clonotype was seen ten or more times. The antigen remains undetermined. The germline gives CDR1 SQVTM, CDR2 ANQGSEA. Trimming cost V 6 bases and J 5 bases; bases outside gene matches: 6. The CDR3 extends over 12 amino acids. Time point described: healthy volunteer bleed at 6 weeks. From whole blood left unfractionated, total RNA was extracted.

The genes are TRBV29-1 and TRBJ2-7, with TRBD1 matching 8 bases. The material sequenced was whole blood. The TCR comes from a female donor in good health. Some clones in this sample may be carry-over from other donors' samples. The CDR3 DNA reads as TGCAGCGTCGGTGACAGGGGAGACGAGCAGTACTTC. It specifies CSVGDRGDEQYF.